The present entry profiles one T cell receptor beta chain with its context. Its antigen is as yet unknown. This entry comes from a study of cytomegalovirus exposure and HLA in healthy donors. Study-wide context: An earlier analysis found roughly 110 million unique TCR beta sequences from around 180 million T cells.

Primers included in the PCR were 60 Vbeta and 13 Jbeta primers. Libraries were prepared by immunoSEQ multiplex PCR; TCRdb keeps only in-frame clonotypes and omits some of them. The sample has around 160,000 clones; about 73% are singletons. Study findings and constraints: High specificity and sensitivity for cytomegalovirus status were reported for the classifier. Judged likely to be a sequencing artifact was a cluster of highly shared sequence variants.

The specimen sequenced was PBMCs. This receptor was obtained from a man in his forties or fifties in good health and CMV-seropositive.

CDR3 DNA sequence: TGTGCCAGCAGCCCAGCCGAGAATGCGGCCTATGGCTACACCTTC. Translating it yields CASSPAENAAYGYTF. The chain joins TRBV7-6 to TRBJ1-2; D is unresolved. The CDR3 contains 15 residues. Looked up from germline, CDR1 is SGHVS and CDR2 is FNYEAQ. The V and J ends lost 5 bases and 4 bases respectively, with 17 bases between them.